This TCR beta chain was captured by sequencing in a study of metastatic and nonmetastatic thyroid tumors. In the study overall: Samples came from malignant and benign thyroid patients, and repertoires were compared across blood and tumor or nodule tissue.

Every patient underwent thyroid surgery untreated. This clone came up many times. Its antigen is undetermined. General study results and limits: Significantly higher TCR beta diversity was reportedly seen in malignant thyroid tumors than benign nodules, in blood and tumor.

Germline lookup yields CDR1 MNHEY and CDR2 SVGEGT. This CDR3 spans 15 amino acids. After removal of 5 bases from V and 6 bases from J, the junction contained 7 bases not matched to a gene. As handled by the study authors: CDR3 differences across clinicopathological groups were used to build a distant-metastasis classifier for papillary thyroid cancer. TCRdb used MiXCR to call clones anew from the PCR reads. The V and J calls and clone size are TCRdb's, not the authors'. This sample has roughly 93,000 clones, with more than 9.5% found just once. The chain couples TRBV6-2 or TRBV6-3 to TRBJ2-1, with 10 bases identical to TRBD2. The sequence came from a female donor with papillary thyroid cancer or a benign thyroid nodule (not recorded which). Some clones in this sample may be carry-over from other donors' samples. Sequencing was done on a sample of blood. CDR3 DNA sequence: TGTGCCAGCAGTACGGGACTAGCGATTGCCAATGAGCAGTTCTTC. The encoded protein is CASSTGLAIANEQFF.